The 20 T cell receptor beta chains below all came from one sample that was sequenced in a study of T-cell reconstitution after alpha-beta-depleted transplantation in children. The TCRbeta library incorporated unique molecular identifiers. One entry per CDR3 protein, called by TCRdb with MiXCR from the PCR reads. Here the sample spans about 980,000 distinct CDR3 sequences, less than 30% being singletons. The material sequenced was PBMCs, mostly from graft donor cells, taken 360 days after TCRalphabeta/CD19-depleted stem cell transplant. Receptors were obtained from a boy under three years old who had a stem cell transplant for SCID, so the T cells may come from the graft donor.

This chain connects TRBV7-9 to TRBJ2-7; 9 bases are shared with TRBD1. This CDR3 is 15 amino acids long. J lost 4 bases, V lost 7 bases, and 11 bases had no gene match. Germline V gene data show CDR1 as SEHNR and CDR2 as FQNEAQ (reference sequence). The CDR3 here is CASTQGTGKGYEQYF. The CDR3 DNA reads TGTGCCAGCACCCAGGGGACAGGGAAAGGTTACGAGCAGTACTTC.

This rearrangement joins TRBV6-2 or TRBV6-3 to TRBJ1-1, with D tentatively TRBD1 (6 bases). The CDR3 has 11 residues. V was shortened by 7 bases and J by 11 bases, with 14 bases between the two germline ends. Looked up from germline, CDR1 is MNHEY and CDR2 is SVGEGT. CDR3 region: CASNQGIKAFF. The CDR3 bases are TGTGCCAGCAACCAGGGGATTAAGGCTTTCTTT.

This chain joins TRBV3-1 and TRBJ1-1; D is unclear. CDR3 length: 15 residues. The V and J ends lost 4 bases and 0 bases respectively, with 12 bases between them. From germline, CDR1 is LGHDT and CDR2 YNNKEL (reference sequence). DNA of the CDR3: TGTGCCAGCAGCCCCAGACCGCGGGTGAACACTGAAGCTTTCTTT. Amino acid sequence: CASSPRPRVNTEAFF.

This clonotype showed up just once. The rearrangement links TRBV7-8 to TRBJ2-2; 9 positions match TRBD1. Germline V lookup: CDR1 SGHVS, CDR2 FQNEAQ. CDR3 size: 18 residues. V dropped 5 bases and J dropped 3; count of bases not matched to a gene: 13. The CDR3 reads CASSRTTGGRDYTGELFF. CDR3 nucleotide sequence: TGTGCCAGCAGCCGGACGACAGGGGGAAGAGATTACACCGGGGAGCTGTTTTTT.

The chain uses TRBV4-2 and TRBJ2-2, with a weak D call TRBD1 (6 bases). Germline CDR1 LGHNA, CDR2 YNFKEQ. This CDR3 has 15 amino acids. Trimming shortened V by 3 bases and J by 2 bases, and 10 bases separated the two germline ends. This chain's CDR3 is CASSQGDTNTGELFF. DNA for the CDR3: TGTGCCAGCAGCCAGGGGGACACTAACACCGGGGAGCTGTTTTTT.

This clonotype was counted between two and nine times. The gene calls are TRBV21-1 and TRBJ2-7; TRBD1, the table's D call, was not compared with the DNA. TRBV21-1 is shown as a pseudogene. CDR3 length: 13 amino acids. CDR3 amino acids: CASSAPLSYEQYF. CDR3 in DNA: TGTGCCAGCAGCGCTCCCCTCTCCTACGAGCAGTACTTC.

This chain joins TRBV11-2 and TRBJ2-2; possible D gene TRBD2, 5 bases. From germline, CDR1 is SGHAT and CDR2 FQNNGV. V was trimmed by 5 bases and J by 8 bases, leaving 18 bases between them. The CDR3 is made up of 15 amino acids. In nucleotides, the CDR3 is TGTGCCAGCAGCCTAAGAGGGTCCCTCGGGGGGGAGCTGTTTTTT. This translates into CASSLRGSLGGELFF. Drawing the rest from reference TRBV11-2 and TRBJ2-2, the complete variable domain is EAGVAQSPRYKIIEKRQSVAFWCNPISGHATLYWYQQILGQGPKLLIQFQNNGVVDDSQLPKDRFSAERLKGVDSTLKIQPAKLEDSAVYLCASSLRGSLGGELFFGEGSRLTVL.

V usage is TRBV5-1 and J usage is TRBJ2-5; 9 bases map to TRBD2. Germline assignment: CDR1 SGHRS and CDR2 YFSETQ. This CDR3 spans 19 amino acids. V was clipped by 0 bases and J by 3 bases; unmatched bases: 15. This CDR3 is CASSLANYGLAGAEETQYF. The CDR3 bases are TGCGCCAGCAGCTTGGCCAATTACGGATTAGCGGGGGCGGAAGAGACCCAGTACTTC.

This rearrangement joins TRBV7-2 to TRBJ1-3; D might be TRBD1 (5 bases). The CDR3 is 17 amino acids. The germline V gene encodes CDR1 SGHTA and CDR2 FQGNSA. V lost 1 base and J 0 bases, leaving 13 bases between the germline ends. The CDR3 loop is CASSLVSDRRSGNTIYF. Here the CDR3 DNA reads TGTGCCAGCAGCTTAGTGAGTGACAGACGCTCTGGAAACACCATATATTTT. The complete variable domain, with remaining parts taken from reference TRBV7-2 and TRBJ1-3, reads GAGVSQSPSNKVTEKGKDVELRCDPISGHTALYWYRQSLGQGLEFLIYFQGNSAPDKSGLPSDRFSAERTGGSVSTLTIQRTQQEDSAVYLCASSLVSDRRSGNTIYFGEGSWLTVV.

Only a few counts were recorded for this clonotype. Written as DNA, the CDR3 is TGTGCCAGCAGCCCGACTAGCGGGGGACCCGAGCAGTTCTTC. Protein: CASSPTSGGPEQFF. The J gene is TRBJ2-1, the V gene TRBV12-3 or TRBV12-4, with 12 bases that match TRBD2. Trimming took 6 bases from V and 10 from J; bases not matched to a gene: 7. This CDR3 comprises 14 residues.

This clonotype has more than one count but fewer than ten. J is TRBJ2-2 and V is TRBV20-1; unclear D gene. The CDR3 has 12 amino acids. Germline V gene lookup returns CDR1 DFQATT and CDR2 SNEGSKA (reference sequence). The germline V and J ends were trimmed by 4 bases and 3 bases, with 6 bases remaining between them. The CDR3 DNA follows: TGCAGTGCTACTAGTCACACCGGGGAGCTGTTTTTT. Protein sequence: CSATSHTGELFF.

A few counts support this clonotype. This chain joins TRBV4-1 and TRBJ2-3, with 8 positions matching TRBD1. J gave up 0 bases and V 1 base, and 6 bases lay outside the gene matches. The germline V gene encodes CDR1 MGHRA and CDR2 YSYEKL. CDR3 length: 17 amino acids. CDR3 coding DNA: TGCGCCAGCAGCCAAGCCGGACAGGGATCTAGCACAGATACGCAGTATTTT. Protein sequence: CASSQAGQGSSTDTQYF.

The V call is TRBV7-8, the J call TRBJ1-6, with D maybe TRBD1 (6 bases). Between the trimmed V and J ends, which lost 1 base and 9 bases, there was a span of 13 bases. Germline V gives CDR1 SGHVS, CDR2 FQNEAQ. The CDR3 extends over 15 amino acids. The DNA for the CDR3 is TGTGCCAGCAGCTTAGAGGGGGACCGTAGTTCACCCCTCCACTTT. Its protein product is CASSLEGDRSSPLHF.

The chain is built from TRBV6-1 and TRBJ1-1, with 7 bases fitting TRBD1. This CDR3 has 15 amino acids. Trimming cost V 6 bases and J 0 bases; bases outside gene matches: 7. Germline V gene data show CDR1 as MNHNS and CDR2 as SASEGT. CDR3 sequence (DNA): TGTGCCAGCAGGAGACAGGGAACCCTGAACACTGAAGCTTTCTTT. Translation: CASRRQGTLNTEAFF.

The chain employs TRBV5-1 and TRBJ2-5; D possibly uses TRBD1 or TRBD2 (5 bases each). The CDR3 is 15 amino acids. V lost 2 bases to trimming and J lost 5 bases, with 16 bases between them. CDR1 is SGHRS, CDR2 YFSETQ, per germline. The CDR3 DNA reads TGCGCCAGCAGCTTCGGGGACCCAAGGCTTGAGACCCAGTACTTC. Residues: CASSFGDPRLETQYF.

This chain uses TRBV18 with TRBJ2-1; 11 nucleotides align to TRBD2. Germline CDR1 is KGHSH and CDR2 is LQKENI. Trimming at V came to 3 bases and at J to 4 bases, leaving 8 bases not matched to a gene. This CDR3 contains 17 residues. CDR3 sequence: CASSPPPGTSGYNEQFF. CDR3 bases: TGTGCCAGCTCACCTCCTCCTGGGACTAGCGGATACAATGAGCAGTTCTTC.

The chain joins TRBV20-1 to TRBJ2-7; D is perhaps TRBD1 (6 bases). Trimming cost V 3 bases and J 5 bases, with 11 bases left between them. This CDR3 has 12 amino acids. From germline, CDR1 is DFQATT and CDR2 SNEGSKA (reference sequence). CDR3 sequence: CSARGAPNEQYF. CDR3 in DNA: TGCAGTGCTAGGGGGGCCCCCAACGAGCAGTACTTC.

This clonotype was recorded at least ten times. CDR3 sequence: CASTRLQGTNYEQYF. In DNA form, the CDR3 reads TGCGCCAGCACTCGACTCCAGGGAACTAACTACGAGCAGTACTTC. The J gene is TRBJ2-7, the V gene TRBV4-1; a weak D match, TRBD1 (5 bases). There are 15 residues in the CDR3. The V end was cut by 7 bases, the J end by 3 bases, with 19 bases between. Germline V gives CDR1 MGHRA, CDR2 YSYEKL.

This clonotype was seen a few times. The chain carries TRBV28 and TRBJ1-2; D possibly corresponds to TRBD1 (6 bases). Germline CDR1 is MDHEN and CDR2 is SYDVKM. The CDR3 is 15 residues long. V dropped 5 bases and J dropped 4 bases, with 17 bases sitting between them. CDR3 sequence (DNA): TGTGCCAGCAGTCCCCAACCCGACAGGAGCTATGGCTACACCTTC. It specifies CASSPQPDRSYGYTF.

The chain carries TRBV7-8 and TRBJ2-1; TRBD1 matches at 7 bases. There are 16 residues in the CDR3. Germline V gene lookup returns CDR1 SGHVS and CDR2 FQNEAQ. V was clipped by 2 bases and J by 7 bases; unmatched bases: 11. DNA of the CDR3: TGTGCCAGCAGCTTATTAGAGGGGGCGCGTTATAATGAGCAGTTCTTC. Translation: CASSLLEGARYNEQFF.